This T cell receptor beta chain is from a study of T cell responses to AZD1222 COVID-19 vaccine. The V gene end was trimmed by 4 bases and the J gene end by 1 base; junction bases not matched to a gene: 8. Germline V CDR1 and CDR2: MNHNS, SASEGT. This CDR3 region has 16 residues. TCRdb's copy holds only in-frame clones and misses some; the assay was immunoSEQ multiplex PCR. This table has 85,000 to 90,000 clones, 80% to 90% appearing once. The study's findings and limits: The reported proportion of spike-specific TCRs targeting unmutated variant regions was nearly half.

On this clone itself: Its antigen is currently unknown.

This sequence originates from an adult in good health. The genes are TRBV6-1 and TRBJ1-1; 8 bases line up with TRBD1. This material consisted of peripheral blood, taken on day 0 of MenACWY control vaccination. In DNA form, the CDR3 reads TGTGCCAGCAGTGGAGGACAGGGACTAGGGAACACTGAAGCTTTCTTT. Residues: CASSGGQGLGNTEAFF.